The 7 T cell receptor beta chains in this list originate from one sample, sequenced in a study of blood T cell repertoires in COVID-19. Clones were read by immunoSEQ multiplex PCR, and TCRdb kept only the in-frame ones, dropping some. The sample records some 80,000 clones, 70% to 90% being singletons. Sequencing was carried out using peripheral blood. The receptor set was obtained from a man at least 80 years old with active or convalescent COVID-19.

The chain carries TRBV11-2 and TRBJ2-1; D uncertain. The CDR3 has 13 amino acids. Trimming removed 0 bases at V and 7 bases at J, with 7 bases between. Germline V gene sequence: CDR1 SGHAT, CDR2 FQNNGV. In DNA form, the CDR3 reads TGTGCCAGCAGCTTAGAGCGCGGAAATGAGCAGTTCTTC. It codes for CASSLERGNEQFF. The entire variable domain, with the rest obtained from reference TRBV11-2 and TRBJ2-1, is as follows: EAGVAQSPRYKIIEKRQSVAFWCNPISGHATLYWYQQILGQGPKLLIQFQNNGVVDDSQLPKDRFSAERLKGVDSTLKIQPAKLEDSAVYLCASSLERGNEQFFGPGTRLTVL.

The chain uses TRBV5-6 and TRBJ1-5; D gene ambiguous. The length of the CDR3 is 13 residues. V was pared by 1 base and J by 7 bases, with 9 bases between. Germline CDR1 is SGHDT and CDR2 is YYEEEE. The chain's CDR3 is CASSLSPGQPQHF. The CDR3, as DNA: TGTGCCAGCAGCTTGAGCCCCGGGCAGCCCCAGCATTTT.

The V and J genes are TRBV4-1 and TRBJ2-2, with 8 bases lining up with TRBD1. Germline CDR1 is MGHRA and CDR2 is YSYEKL. Unmatched junction bases numbered 3, after V lost 4 bases and J lost 2 bases. This CDR3 region has 15 residues. CDR3 residues: CASSRGQGNTGELFF. The CDR3 DNA reads as TGCGCCAGCAGCCGAGGACAGGGTAACACCGGGGAGCTGTTTTTT.

The chain uses TRBV10-3 and TRBJ1-3; possibly TRBD1 for D (6 bases). Germline CDR1 and CDR2: ENHRY and SYGVKD. With 4 bases removed from V and 0 bases from J, the gap between germline ends came to 13 bases. The CDR3 extends over 16 amino acids. The CDR3 DNA sequence: TGTGCCATCAGTGTTTCCGGACAGATCTCTGGAAACACCATATATTTT. Protein product: CAISVSGQISGNTIYF.

The chain couples TRBV6-1 to TRBJ2-3; D might be TRBD1 (5 bases). V was cut by 3 bases and J by 3 bases, with 10 bases left in between. Germline V gene data show CDR1 as MNHNS and CDR2 as SASEGT. The CDR3 is 14 amino acids. CDR3 DNA: TGTGCCAGCAGTGATAGGGGAAGGACAGATACGCAGTATTTT. This sequence encodes CASSDRGRTDTQYF.

This clone was seen a single time. This chain connects TRBV5-5 to TRBJ2-7, with 9 bases matching TRBD2. Germline CDR1 reads SGHKS; CDR2 reads YYEKEE (reference sequence). This CDR3 has 15 residues. The ends lost 4 bases at V and 4 bases at J; junction bases unmatched: 9. This CDR3 is CASSPQLAGAYEQYV. DNA of the CDR3: TGTGCCAGCAGCCCACAACTAGCGGGTGCTTACGAGCAGTACGTC.

The chain has TRBV19 and TRBJ1-2, with D possibly TRBD1 on 5 matching bases. V lost 11 bases to trimming and J lost 2 bases, with 15 bases between them. The germline V gene encodes CDR1 LNHDA and CDR2 SQIVND (reference sequence). The CDR3 sequence is 13 residues long. Here the CDR3 reads CACSGHENYGYTF. The CDR3 nucleotides are TGTGCCTGCTCCGGACACGAAAACTATGGCTACACCTTC.